This record concerns one TCR beta chain sequence. The sample is drawn from a study of OX40 agonist ivuxolimab in advanced cancers. Libraries were prepared by immunoSEQ multiplex PCR; TCRdb keeps only in-frame clonotypes and omits some of them. Seen here are under 85,000 clones, around 85% observed once, and the top ten hold roughly 0.69%. The source material was CD4+ or CD8+ T cells sorted from blood, sampled in a trial of the OX40 agonist ivuxolimab. The source of this sequence is an adult with an advanced solid tumor such as melanoma, head and neck, liver or kidney cancer.

The CDR3 nucleotides are TGCGCCAGCAGCATACTTCCGGGACAGGGGGGGACCCAGTACTTC. It yields the protein CASSILPGQGGTQYF. The chain carries TRBV5-1 and TRBJ2-5; 11 nucleotides agree with TRBD1. With V trimmed by 4 bases and J by 7 bases, 9 bases remained unmatched. Germline V gene lookup returns CDR1 SGHRS and CDR2 YFSETQ. The CDR3 is made up of 15 amino acids.